This T cell receptor beta chain is from a study of blood T cell repertoires in COVID-19. Study as a whole: Collection of acute and convalescent COVID-19 samples took place in the United States, Italy and Spain.

The J segment lost 4 bases and the V segment lost 0 bases, leaving 9 bases of the junction unmatched. The CDR3 sequence is 17 residues long. Germline V lookup: CDR1 KGHSH, CDR2 LQKENI. The age range of participants was about 18 to 89 years, with residence in about 25 US areas. Using immunoSEQ multiplex PCR, the repertoire was profiled, and TCRdb retains in-frame clones only, with some absent. The sample holds some 200,000 clones, 80% to 85% seen once. Sequenced sample: PBMCs or T cells enriched from blood (not recorded which). The V call is TRBV18, the J call TRBJ1-5, with TRBD1 identical over 7 bases. The receptor was derived from a woman aged 45-59 years with acute COVID-19. This chain's CDR3 is CASSPPVTGAGNQPQHF. The CDR3 DNA follows: TGTGCCAGCTCACCACCTGTAACAGGGGCGGGGAATCAGCCCCAGCATTTT.